These 6 T cell receptor beta chains share one sample of origin, sequenced in a study of blood T cell repertoires in COVID-19. Clones were sequenced by immunoSEQ multiplex PCR, and TCRdb holds only the in-frame ones, with some missing. The top ten clones hold roughly 7.6% of a sample with about 210,000 clones, about 83% of them seen once. Sequences were obtained from peripheral blood. All receptors derive from a woman between 50 and 59 years old with active or convalescent COVID-19.

The chain links TRBV30 to TRBJ1-2; D call uncertain. The CDR3 extends over 17 amino acids. The V gene's germline CDR1 is GTSNPN and CDR2 SVGIG (reference sequence). V dropped 2 bases and J dropped 8 bases, with 27 bases sitting between them. The CDR3 region is CAWSLSDLGPGRKGYTF. The CDR3 coding sequence is TGTGCCTGGAGTTTGTCCGACCTCGGGCCGGGGAGGAAGGGCTACACCTTC.

DNA of the CDR3: TGCGCCAGCAGCATGGACAGGTCGTATTCACCCCTCCACTTT. Translating gives CASSMDRSYSPLHF. The chain employs TRBV5-1 and TRBJ1-6, with 7 bases that match TRBD1. Unmatched junction bases numbered 6, after V lost 4 bases and J lost 8 bases. The CDR3 extends over 14 amino acids. CDR1 and CDR2 (germline): SGHRS, YFSETQ.

This chain joins TRBV30 and TRBJ1-3; D remains ambiguous. Trimming shortened V by 1 base and J by 7 bases, and 5 bases separated the two germline ends. From germline, CDR1 is GTSNPN and CDR2 SVGIG (reference sequence). This CDR3 contains 11 residues. CDR3 protein: CAWSARNTIYF. The DNA for the CDR3 is TGTGCCTGGAGTGCCCGGAACACCATATATTTT.

This clone was seen once. This rearrangement joins TRBV24-1 to TRBJ1-2; 7 bases fit TRBD1. Germline CDR1 is KGHDR and CDR2 is SFDVKD. CDR3 length: 12 residues. Unmatched junction bases numbered 5, after V lost 9 bases and J lost 5 bases. The CDR3 DNA follows: TGTGCCACCGCTGACAGGGAATATGGCTACACCTTC. This codes for CATADREYGYTF.

This clone was counted only a few times. The rearrangement uses TRBV11-3 and TRBJ2-2, with a possible D match to TRBD1 (6 bases). Germline V gene lookup returns CDR1 SGHNT and CDR2 YENEEA. The V and J ends lost 1 base and 7 bases respectively, with 10 bases between them. CDR3 length: 14 amino acids. DNA of the CDR3: TGTGCCAGCAGCTTAGGACAGGAGGACGGGGAGCTGTTTTTT. This translates into CASSLGQEDGELFF.

This clone was seen a single time. The J gene is TRBJ1-5, the V gene TRBV4-2; D gene ambiguous. This CDR3 is built from 12 residues. Trimming took 3 bases from V and 4 from J, leaving 4 bases between them. Germline assignment: CDR1 LGHNA and CDR2 YNFKEQ. CDR3 sequence: CASSHLNQPQHF. In DNA form, the CDR3 reads TGTGCCAGCAGCCATCTAAATCAGCCCCAGCATTTT.